This T cell receptor beta chain was observed in a study of T cells in Graves' hyperthyroidism and ophthalmopathy. The study's findings and limits: Blood held most thyroid clonotypes expanded above 0.001 frequency. Prediction of ophthalmopathy progression came a median about 6 months pre-onset.

This clonotype was picked up many times. Its matching antigen is unknown. Amplification of TCR beta CDR3 regions was performed using RNA transcripts as template. The HTBI primer set served for first-round RT-PCR of the TCR CDR3. TCRdb redid the calling of the multiplex PCR reads with MiXCR, one entry per CDR3 protein. The table lists 250,000 or so distinct CDR3 sequences, roughly 15% of them singletons. Participants, patients aged 18 to 65, had newly diagnosed hyperthyroidism with a duration under 2 months. Researchers barred patients who had uncontrolled infection, other autoimmune disease, pregnancy or lactation. The TCR was taken from a woman between 45 and 65 years old with Graves' hyperthyroidism that later progressed to Graves' ophthalmopathy. Input material: blood.

The CDR3 reads CASSYMGARPYEQYF. The CDR3 DNA reads as TGTGCCAGCAGCTATATGGGGGCCAGACCCTACGAGCAGTACTTC. The gene calls are TRBV11-2 and TRBJ2-7; perhaps TRBD1 as D (6 bases). V was cut by 4 bases and J by 2 bases, with 15 bases left in between. This CDR3 has 15 residues. Germline V gives CDR1 SGHAT, CDR2 FQNNGV.